This passage covers 6 T cell receptor beta chains from one sample sequenced in a study of blood T cell repertoires in COVID-19. Sequenced by immunoSEQ multiplex PCR; TCRdb stores in-frame clones only, minus some. The data contain 120,000 or so clones, around four fifths of them singletons. The sample comprised peripheral blood. These receptor sequences come from a human donor in a cohort sampled during active COVID-19.

The CDR3 sequence: CASSIGQGYNSPLHF. DNA for the CDR3: TGTGCCAGCAGTATAGGACAGGGTTATAATTCACCCCTCCACTTT. The genes are TRBV6-5 and TRBJ1-6, with 8 positions matching TRBD1. Looked up from germline, CDR1 is MNHEY and CDR2 is SVGAGI. CDR3 length: 15 residues. V was clipped by 5 bases and J by 4 bases; unmatched bases: 4.

The J gene is TRBJ1-2, the V gene TRBV29-1; TRBD1 aligns across 9 bases. Trimming removed 0 bases from V and 6 bases from J; junction bases left unmatched: 8. Per the germline V gene, CDR1 is SQVTM and CDR2 is ANQGSEA. The length of the CDR3 is 15 residues. This CDR3 reads CSVEDRGTGMDGYTF. The DNA of the CDR3 is TGCAGCGTTGAAGACCGCGGGACAGGGATGGATGGCTACACCTTC.

The chain links TRBV2 to TRBJ2-5; D perhaps matches TRBD1 (5 bases). Trimming shortened V by 10 bases and J by 5 bases, and 20 bases separated the two germline ends. The CDR3 spans 14 residues. CDR1 and CDR2 from the germline V gene are SNHLY and FYNNEI. The CDR3 bases are TGTGCCACTTTGGAAGGAAGGGGCAGGGAGACCCAGTACTTC. This encodes CATLEGRGRETQYF.

This chain joins TRBV7-3 and TRBJ1-3, with TRBD1 matching 7 bases. With 5 bases clipped from V and 1 base from J, the junction kept 2 bases outside the gene matches. Germline loops: CDR1 SGHTA, CDR2 FQGTGA. The CDR3 covers 14 residues. The DNA for the CDR3 is TGTGCCAGCAGCACAGGGGTGTCTGGAAACACCATATATTTT. Translation gives CASSTGVSGNTIYF.

The chain couples TRBV15 to TRBJ1-5; D might be TRBD1 (5 bases). Trimming removed 1 base at V and 3 bases at J, with 10 bases between. Germline CDR1 LNHNV, CDR2 YYDKDF (reference sequence). The CDR3 is 15 residues long. As DNA, the CDR3 is TGTGCCACCAGCAGAGCCCTTGGGGCCAATCAGCCCCAGCATTTT. Translating it yields CATSRALGANQPQHF.

The chain recombines TRBV19 with TRBJ2-1, with 7 nucleotides matching TRBD1. The V and J ends lost 7 bases and 2 bases, in that order; junction bases with no gene match: 11. Germline V gene data show CDR1 as LNHDA and CDR2 as SQIVND (reference sequence). The CDR3 is 16 amino acids. This chain's CDR3 is CASMTLRQGAYNEQFF. DNA of the CDR3: TGTGCCAGTATGACCCTTAGGCAGGGGGCCTACAATGAGCAGTTCTTC.